This T cell receptor (beta chain) came from a study of blood T cell repertoires in COVID-19. About the research overall: T cells, B-cell-depleted T cells, or PBMCs supplied cDNA or gDNA.

This clone was detected only once. V shed 6 bases and J shed 4 bases, with 24 bases lying between them. CDR3 length: 17 residues. Germline loops: CDR1 KGHSH, CDR2 LQKENI. In the authors' methods: Amplifying reference gene primers gave estimates of nucleated cell counts. TCRdb keeps only in-frame clones here, not all; method: immunoSEQ multiplex PCR. V and J calls plus clone size are reproduced from that table; the DNA served to infer D and trimming. The sample yields around 160,000 clones, approximately 93% seen once. The TCR originated in a woman between 55 and 75 years old with COVID-19, enrolled during active disease. The chain carries TRBV18 and TRBJ1-2; D may be TRBD1 (6 bases). Sequenced input: peripheral blood. In DNA, the CDR3 is TGTGCCAGCTCCCGAACCGCAGGGGACCGTTTTCGCTATGGCTACACCTTC. Translated: CASSRTAGDRFRYGYTF.